These T cell receptor beta chains were read from a single sample in a study of identical twins' blood T cells. TCRdb recomputed calls from the 5' RACE reads with MiXCR, one row per CDR3 protein. The sample includes a few hundred thousand distinct CDR3 sequences, about 28% of them seen just once. Sequenced sample: PBMCs. Receptors originate from a woman between 18 and 49 years old in good health. Both conserved end residues are part of each CDR3. The D gene is left open where the match is weak. Not all rows give a size; the values are once, few, many and, for expanded clones, a class.

CDR3: CSAARGWFSGLNQPQHF
DNA: TGCAGTGCCGCACGTGGATGGTTTTCAGGGCTCAATCAGCCCCAGCATTTT
D: NA
size: NA
V: TRBV20-1
J: TRBJ1-5

CDR3: CAISAPTGDNFDGGSGANVLTF
DNA: TGTGCCATCAGCGCCCCGACAGGGGATAATTTCGATGGAGGATCTGGGGCCAACGTCCTGACTTTC
D: TRBD1
size: NA
V: TRBV10-3
J: TRBJ2-6

CDR3: CASNDRDLAGELFF
DNA: TGTGCCAGCAACGACAGGGACCTGGCCGGGGAGCTGTTTTTT
D: TRBD1
size: few
V: TRBV2
J: TRBJ2-2

CDR3: CSVEEINYGYTF
DNA: TGCAGCGTTGAAGAGATTAACTATGGCTACACCTTC
D: NA
size: many
V: TRBV29-1
J: TRBJ1-2

CDR3: CASSTNYNTEAFF
DNA: TGTGCCAGTAGTACCAATTATAACACTGAAGCTTTCTTT
D: NA
size: NA
V: TRBV19
J: TRBJ1-1

CDR3: CAIMGGLASADTQYF
DNA: TGTGCCATCATGGGGGGTCTAGCGTCGGCAGATACGCAGTATTTT
D: NA
size: NA
V: TRBV10-3
J: TRBJ2-3

CDR3: CASSLSRAARPNYGYTF
DNA: TGCGCCAGCAGCTTAAGCAGGGCGGCCAGACCTAACTATGGCTACACCTTC
D: NA
size: NA
V: TRBV5-1
J: TRBJ1-2

CDR3: CASSSGPEKSYEQYF
DNA: TGCGCCAGCAGTTCGGGGCCAGAAAAATCATACGAGCAGTACTTC
D: NA
size: few
V: TRBV5-1
J: TRBJ2-7

CDR3: CSARDLGGVPKNIQYF
DNA: TGCAGTGCTAGAGATCTCGGGGGAGTACCCAAAAACATTCAGTACTTC
D: NA
size: NA
V: TRBV20-1
J: TRBJ2-4

CDR3: CASSELGQTNYGYTF
DNA: TGTGCCAGCAGTGAATTGGGACAGACTAACTATGGCTACACCTTC
D: TRBD1
size: NA
V: TRBV6-1
J: TRBJ1-2

CDR3: CASSSNPIGRKDWGCTF
DNA: TGTGCCAGCAGCTCGAACCCGATTGGGAGAAAAGACTGGGGCTGCACCTTC
D: NA
size: once
V: TRBV11-2
J: TRBJ1-2

CDR3: CASSSDVPDTQYF
DNA: TGTGCCAGCAGTTCCGACGTTCCAGATACGCAGTATTTT
D: NA
size: few
V: TRBV27
J: TRBJ2-3

CDR3: CASSAGDYGYTF
DNA: TGTGCCAGCAGCGCAGGCGACTATGGCTACACCTTC
D: NA
size: NA
V: TRBV6-6
J: TRBJ1-2

CDR3: CATSRDSAGDSNQPQHF
DNA: TGTGCCACCAGCAGAGATTCGGCAGGGGATAGCAATCAGCCCCAGCATTTT
D: NA
size: NA
V: TRBV15
J: TRBJ1-5

CDR3: CASSSSYYSGNTIYF
DNA: TGTGCCAGCAGCTCTAGTTACTACTCTGGAAACACCATATATTTT
D: NA
size: few
V: TRBV5-6
J: TRBJ1-3

CDR3: CASSSPTGMNTEAFF
DNA: TGTGCCAGCAGTTCCCCGACAGGGATGAACACTGAAGCTTTCTTT
D: TRBD1
size: few
V: TRBV6-5
J: TRBJ1-1

CDR3: CASSFESTTEAFF
DNA: TGCGCCAGCAGCTTTGAGTCGACCACTGAAGCTTTCTTT
D: NA
size: few
V: TRBV5-1
J: TRBJ1-1